Listed below are T cell receptor beta chains from one sample, sequenced in a study of T cell responses to AZD1222 COVID-19 vaccine. Generated by immunoSEQ multiplex PCR, the TCRdb table keeps only in-frame clones and is missing some. This sample has fewer than 45,000 clones, with around 80% found just once. The source material was peripheral blood, sampled on day 0 of AZD1222 vaccination. These receptors were collected from an adult in good health. Both conserved end residues are part of each CDR3. Fields, in order: J gene, V gene, D gene, CDR3 DNA, CDR3 protein. D genes are given only for firm matches.

TRBJ2-3	TRBV30	TRBD2	TGTGCCTGTACCCCGAGGGGCGGGAGAACAGATACGCAGTATTTT	CACTPRGGRTDTQYF
TRBJ2-1	TRBV11-2	TRBD2	TGTGCCAGCAGCCGGGGCACCGGACTAGCGGGAGGGGCCAATGAGCAGTTCTTC	CASSRGTGLAGGANEQFF
TRBJ2-1	TRBV10-2	.	TGCGCCAGCAGTGAGTTGGGCAGAGACTACAATGAGCAGTTCTTC	CASSELGRDYNEQFF
TRBJ2-7	TRBV14	TRBD1	TGTGCCAGCAGCCACCCGGGACAGGGGAACCGAAGCTCCTACGAGCAGTACTTC	CASSHPGQGNRSSYEQYF
TRBJ2-1	TRBV28	.	TGTGCCAGCTGGGGTAAAACAGAGGAGAGATACAATGAGCAGTTCTTC	CASWGKTEERYNEQFF
TRBJ1-6	TRBV27	.	TGTGCCAGCAGGGCAGCGACCTATAATTCACCCCTCCACTTT	CASRAATYNSPLHF
TRBJ1-5	TRBV25-1	.	TGTGCCAGCAGTCCACGCGGGAATCAGCCCCAGCATTTT	CASSPRGNQPQHF
TRBJ1-4	TRBV30	TRBD1	TGTGCCTGGAGTTTCTCCGGGACAGGGGTCTTTCGGACTAATGAAAAACTGTTTTTT	CAWSFSGTGVFRTNEKLFF
TRBJ2-7	TRBV18	.	TGTGCCAGCTCACCCGGGGCCCCCAAGGACGAGCAGTACTTC	CASSPGAPKDEQYF
TRBJ2-7	TRBV7-4	.	TGTGCCAGCAGACGTTCGTGGGGGAGCTCCTACGAGCAGTACTTC	CASRRSWGSSYEQYF
TRBJ1-2	TRBV7-9	.	TGTGCCAGCAGCTTACCGACCGGGATACAGGGCCGGGGCTACACCTTC	CASSLPTGIQGRGYTF
TRBJ1-6	TRBV30	.	TGTGCCTGGAGCGTAAATAGAGGGGCGAACTCCTATAATTCACCCCTCCACTTT	CAWSVNRGANSYNSPLHF
TRBJ2-3	TRBV11-3	TRBD2	TGTGCCAGCAGCTGGACTAGCGGGGGTAGCACAGATACGCAGTATTTT	CASSWTSGGSTDTQYF
TRBJ1-4	TRBV3-1/TRBV3-2	.	TGTGCCAGCAGCTCAGCCGGGACTAAAAAAAGGAGGAAACTGTTTTTT	CASSSAGTKKRRKLFF
TRBJ1-5	TRBV15	.	TGTGCCACCAGCAGAGATCAGGGTCAGCCCCAGCATTTT	CATSRDQGQPQHF
TRBJ1-3	TRBV5-5	.	TGTGCCAGCAGCCCCGGGACCGTTGCGTTGGGAGGTCGAAACACCATATATTTT	CASSPGTVALGGRNTIYF
TRBJ1-6	TRBV10-3	.	TGTGCCATCAGTGAGTCGCCCAGCGAACCCCTCCACTTT	CAISESPSEPLHF